Following are 32 T cell receptor beta chains from one sample sequenced in a study of graft-versus-host responses after intestinal transplantation. TCRdb's table, derived via immunoSEQ multiplex PCR, lists solely in-frame clones and lacks some. This table has approximately 99,000 clones, around 92% appearing once. The antigens of these receptors remain unknown. The sequencing used unstimulated CD4+ T cells sorted from spleen or lymph node cells, collected before transplant. These receptors all stem from a human donor who was the organ donor for an intestinal transplant.

A few counts support this clone. The chain employs TRBV29-1 and TRBJ2-3; 9 positions match TRBD2. V lost 8 bases, J lost 2 bases, and 8 bases stayed unmatched. The germline gives CDR1 SQVTM, CDR2 ANQGSEA. The CDR3 runs 14 residues. The CDR3 loop reads CSIMTSGFTDTQYF. DNA of the CDR3: TGCAGCATAATGACTAGCGGATTCACAGATACGCAGTATTTT.

The gene calls are TRBV14 and TRBJ1-2, with D uncertain. CDR3 length: 12 residues. Germline V gives CDR1 SGHDN, CDR2 FVKESK. The V gene lost 4 bases and the J gene lost 5 bases, with 8 bases spanning the gap. The CDR3 nucleotides read TGTGCCAGCAGCCCCGGGGAATATGGCTACACCTTC. Its protein product is CASSPGEYGYTF.

J is TRBJ1-5 and V is TRBV30; maybe TRBD1 (6 bases). The CDR3 covers 14 residues. V was trimmed by 4 bases and J by 7 bases, leaving 17 bases between them. The V gene's germline CDR1 is GTSNPN and CDR2 SVGIG (reference sequence). The chain's CDR3 is CAWTKGEGGQPQHF. CDR3 nucleotide sequence: TGTGCCTGGACTAAGGGGGAGGGAGGCCAGCCCCAGCATTTT.

J is TRBJ1-5 and V is TRBV30; D unresolved. Germline CDR1 reads GTSNPN; CDR2 reads SVGIG (reference sequence). V was cut by 3 bases and J by 0 bases, with 6 bases left in between. This CDR3 is built from 13 residues. CDR3 loop: CAWSGNSNQPQHF. The CDR3 DNA reads TGTGCCTGGAGCGGTAATAGCAATCAGCCCCAGCATTTT.

The chain combines TRBV7-2 with TRBJ1-1, with D perhaps matching TRBD1 (5 bases). Germline V gives CDR1 SGHTA, CDR2 FQGNSA. Trimming removed 6 bases from V and 1 base from J, with 9 bases in between. This CDR3 has 13 residues. DNA of the CDR3: TGTGCCAGCAGTCCACAGGCGAACACTGAAGCTTTCTTT. Translating gives CASSPQANTEAFF. Complete variable domain (other parts from reference TRBV7-2 and TRBJ1-1): GAGVSQSPSNKVTEKGKDVELRCDPISGHTALYWYRQSLGQGLEFLIYFQGNSAPDKSGLPSDRFSAERTGGSVSTLTIQRTQQEDSAVYLCASSPQANTEAFFGQGTRLTVV.

In this sample, this clone turned up once. The rearrangement joins TRBV5-6 to TRBJ2-3, with TRBD2 matching 9 bases. After removal of 4 bases from V and 8 bases from J, the junction contained 14 bases not matched to a gene. Germline values: CDR1 SGHDT, CDR2 YYEEEE. CDR3 length: 16 amino acids. The CDR3 nucleotides read TGTGCCAGCAGCCTCCTCCCTGCGGGGGGGCCCGTTACGCAGTATTTT. This gives the protein CASSLLPAGGPVTQYF.

This clone was seen only once. The V gene is TRBV5-4, the J gene TRBJ2-1; the match to TRBD2 covers 14 bases. CDR3 length: 16 amino acids. The trim removed 4 bases at V and 5 bases at J, leaving 5 bases unmatched. CDR1 and CDR2 (germline): SGHNT, YYREEE (reference sequence). The CDR3 DNA follows: TGTGCCAGCAGCCGACTAGCGGGGGGGAGAAACAATGAGCAGTTCTTC. This gives the protein CASSRLAGGRNNEQFF.

A word on this clone: Other DNA sequences in this sample translate to the same CDR3. The V gene is TRBV7-3, the J gene TRBJ2-1; D unresolved. The CDR3 length is 14 residues. V was cut by 6 bases and J by 7 bases, with 16 bases left in between. Germline CDR1 reads SGHTA; CDR2 reads FQGTGA. The CDR3 here is CASSYDVQANEQFF. CDR3 nucleotide sequence: TGTGCCAGCAGTTATGACGTACAAGCGAATGAGCAGTTCTTC. Drawing the rest from reference TRBV7-3 and TRBJ2-1, the complete variable domain is GAGVSQTPSNKVTEKGKYVELRCDPISGHTALYWYRQSLGQGPEFLIYFQGTGAADDSGLPNDRFFAVRPEGSVSTLKIQRTERGDSAVYLCASSYDVQANEQFFGPGTRLTVL.

The chain links TRBV7-3 to TRBJ2-3, with TRBD2 matching 15 bases. The germline V gene has CDR1 SGHTA and CDR2 FQGTGA. V was clipped by 4 bases and J by 10 bases; unmatched bases: 9. The CDR3 covers 16 residues. DNA for the CDR3: TGTGCCAGCAGCTCCTGGACTAGCGGGGGGGAGGGGTCGCAGTATTTT. This gives the protein CASSSWTSGGEGSQYF.

This rearrangement joins TRBV11-3 to TRBJ2-1, with 10 bases identical to TRBD2. The CDR3 runs 14 residues. V shed 1 base and J 9 bases; nucleotides not matched to a gene: 3. CDR1 is SGHNT, CDR2 YENEEA, per germline. The CDR3 DNA reads as TGTGCCAGCAGCTTAGGGCTAGCGGGGGCTGAGCAGTTCTTC. It is translated as CASSLGLAGAEQFF.

The V call is TRBV7-9, the J call TRBJ2-2; D remains unclear. There are 13 residues in the CDR3. Germline V gene sequence: CDR1 SEHNR, CDR2 FQNEAQ (reference sequence). The V and J ends lost 1 base and 7 bases respectively, with 7 bases between them. The CDR3 region has the DNA TGTGCCAGCAGCTTAGGGAGTTTCGGGGAGCTGTTTTTT. This codes for CASSLGSFGELFF.

The rearrangement uses TRBV6-5 and TRBJ2-7; TRBD1 aligns across 10 bases. J lost 3 bases, V lost 5 bases, and 4 bases had no gene match. This CDR3 spans 14 amino acids. CDR1 and CDR2 (germline): MNHEY, SVGAGI. The CDR3 loop is CASSDRGLDYEQYF. Here the CDR3 DNA reads TGTGCCAGCAGTGACAGGGGGCTGGACTACGAGCAGTACTTC.

V and J are TRBV12-5 and TRBJ2-1; TRBD1 aligns across 11 bases. V was pared by 5 bases and J by 10 bases, with 13 bases of the junction left unmatched. CDR1 LGHNT and CDR2 FRNRAP come from the germline V gene. The CDR3 has 16 residues. This CDR3 reads CASGHRPGQGGQEQFF. CDR3 DNA: TGTGCTAGTGGTCACCGACCGGGACAGGGGGGCCAGGAGCAGTTCTTC. The variable domain in full, completed from reference TRBV12-5 and TRBJ2-1, reads DARVTQTPRHKVTEMGQEVTMRCQPILGHNTVFWYRQTMMQGLELLAYFRNRAPLDDSGMPKDRFSAEMPDATLATLKIQPSEPRDSAVYFCASGHRPGQGGQEQFFGPGTRLTVL.

This chain uses TRBV5-6 with TRBJ2-3, with a weak D call TRBD1 (5 bases). The CDR3 loop spans 14 amino acids. The germline gives CDR1 SGHDT, CDR2 YYEEEE. Trimming removed 2 bases at V and 2 bases at J, with 9 bases between. The CDR3 nucleotides are TGTGCCAGCAGCTTAACAGGACCCACAGATACGCAGTATTTT. Its translation is CASSLTGPTDTQYF.

The chain is built from TRBV6-5 and TRBJ2-7; TRBD2 aligns across 13 bases. V shed 5 bases and J 5 bases; nucleotides not matched to a gene: 6. This CDR3 has 15 residues. Germline V gene lookup returns CDR1 MNHEY and CDR2 SVGAGI. CDR3 protein: CASSGTSGVADEQYF. The CDR3 nucleotides read TGTGCCAGCAGTGGGACTAGCGGGGTTGCGGACGAGCAGTACTTC.

The genes are TRBV18 and TRBJ1-1; 8 nucleotides match TRBD1. V dropped 2 bases and J dropped 5; count of bases not matched to a gene: 4. Germline CDR1 is KGHSH and CDR2 is LQKENI. The CDR3 has 14 amino acids. Here the CDR3 reads CASSPKTGDTEAFF. CDR3 in DNA: TGTGCCAGCTCACCAAAGACAGGGGATACTGAAGCTTTCTTT. The full variable domain, with the rest looked up from reference TRBV18 and TRBJ1-1, is NAGVMQNPRHLVRRRGQEARLRCSPMKGHSHVYWYRQLPEEGLKFMVYLQKENIIDESGMPKERFSAEFPKEGPSILRIQQVVRGDSAAYFCASSPKTGDTEAFFGQGTRLTVV.

This clone was seen once. The gene calls are TRBV29-1 and TRBJ2-3; D is ambiguous. The germline V and J ends were trimmed by 4 bases and 1 base, with 9 bases remaining between them. From germline, CDR1 is SQVTM and CDR2 ANQGSEA. The CDR3 totals 13 residues. CDR3 DNA sequence: TGCAGCGTTGGAAGAGATCGCACAGATACGCAGTATTTT. It encodes CSVGRDRTDTQYF.

The chain joins TRBV13 to TRBJ2-3, with D perhaps matching TRBD2 (7 bases). Trimming removed 5 bases from V and 0 bases from J, with 15 bases in between. This CDR3 comprises 16 residues. The germline CDR1 and CDR2 sequences are PRHDT and FYEKMQ (reference sequence). The CDR3 loop is CASSTRGRGSTDTQYF. The CDR3 DNA sequence: TGTGCCAGCAGCACCCGGGGGCGGGGGAGCACAGATACGCAGTATTTT.

This clone was detected only once. The V and J genes are TRBV5-6 and TRBJ2-3, with 10 bases matching TRBD2. Germline CDR1 reads SGHDT; CDR2 reads YYEEEE. The CDR3 contains 18 residues. The V and J ends lost 3 bases and 6 bases, in that order; junction bases with no gene match: 16. The CDR3 loop is CASSSRRIAGGRGDTQYF. The CDR3 DNA sequence: TGTGCCAGCAGCTCACGCAGGATAGCGGGGGGCCGGGGGGATACGCAGTATTTT.

V is TRBV27 and J is TRBJ2-7, with D uncertain. V shed 8 bases and J shed 0 bases, with 11 bases lying between them. The CDR3 spans 13 residues. Germline CDR1 MNHEY, CDR2 SMNVEV (reference sequence). The DNA for the CDR3 is TGTGCCAGCTGGCAGGCTCCCTCCTACGAGCAGTACTTC. Translating it yields CASWQAPSYEQYF.

The chain joins TRBV19 to TRBJ2-2; D is perhaps TRBD2 (6 bases). Per germline, CDR1 LNHDA and CDR2 SQIVND (reference sequence). Trimming removed 1 base from V and 6 bases from J, with 12 bases in between. There are 15 residues in the CDR3. The CDR3 here is CASSIGGASPGELFF. The DNA for the CDR3 is TGTGCCAGTAGTATAGGCGGGGCCTCCCCCGGGGAGCTGTTTTTT. Based on the CDR3 plus reference TRBV19 and TRBJ2-2, the full variable domain is DGGITQSPKYLFRKEGQNVTLSCEQNLNHDAMYWYRQDPGQGLRLIYYSQIVNDFQKGDIAEGYSVSREKKESFPLTVTSAQKNPTAFYLCASSIGGASPGELFFGEGSRLTVL.

CDR3 residues: CASSLTGSYNSPLHF. CDR3 in DNA: TGTGCCAGCAGCCTTACGGGATCCTATAATTCACCCCTCCACTTT. This chain links TRBV7-2 with TRBJ1-6, with no clear D. Germline assignment: CDR1 SGHTA and CDR2 FQGNSA. Deletions cut 5 bases from V and 1 base from J, with 9 bases between. This CDR3 has 15 residues.

V gene TRBV13 combines with J gene TRBJ2-7; TRBD2 agrees at 15 bases. This CDR3 comprises 16 residues. The junction had 4 bases not matched to a gene; V was cut back by 5 bases and J by 2 bases. Germline-derived CDR1 and CDR2 are PRHDT and FYEKMQ (reference sequence). CDR3 nucleotide sequence: TGTGCCAGCAGCCCGGGACTAGCGGGGGGTCCCTACGAGCAGTACTTC. As protein: CASSPGLAGGPYEQYF. Using reference TRBV13 and TRBJ2-7 for the parts outside the CDR3, the full variable domain is AAGVIQSPRHLIKEKRETATLKCYPIPRHDTVYWYQQGPGQDPQFLISFYEKMQSDKGSIPDRFSAQQFSDYHSELNMSSLELGDSALYFCASSPGLAGGPYEQYFGPGTRLTVT.

The genes are TRBV4-1 and TRBJ2-7; D unclear. The CDR3 runs 13 residues. Germline V CDR1 and CDR2: MGHRA, YSYEKL. The V gene lost 4 bases and the J gene lost 2 bases, with 9 bases spanning the gap. CDR3 DNA: TGCGCCAGCAGCCGGAGTTTAACCTACGAGCAGTACTTC. It specifies CASSRSLTYEQYF.

The chain uses TRBV23-1 and TRBJ1-6; the match to TRBD1 covers 8 bases. TRBV23-1 carries the ORF label, with uncertain function. The CDR3 runs 15 residues. Trimming took 0 bases from V and 10 from J; bases not matched to a gene: 5. CDR3 DNA: TGCGCCAGCAGTCAATCGAAACAGGGGGGATCACCCCTCCACTTT. Protein: CASSQSKQGGSPLHF.

This rearrangement joins TRBV5-4 to TRBJ1-2; TRBD1 aligns across 7 bases. CDR1 is SGHNT and CDR2 is YYREEE in the germline V gene (reference sequence). This CDR3 has 16 amino acids. J lost 7 bases, V lost 3 bases, and 15 bases had no gene match. CDR3 protein: CASSSGGEGGFRGYTF. For the CDR3, the DNA is TGTGCCAGCAGCTCGGGGGGGGAAGGGGGCTTTCGTGGCTACACCTTC.

The gene calls are TRBV29-1 and TRBJ1-1; tentatively, D is TRBD1 (6 bases). Trimming removed 4 bases from V and 0 bases from J, with 18 bases in between. Germline V lookup: CDR1 SQVTM, CDR2 ANQGSEA. The CDR3 contains 16 residues. Here the CDR3 reads CSVVGQPIIMNTEAFF. CDR3 sequence (DNA): TGCAGCGTTGTAGGACAGCCAATAATTATGAACACTGAAGCTTTCTTT.

The chain is built from TRBV18 and TRBJ2-7; maybe TRBD2 (5 bases). Trimming took 1 base from V and 2 from J, leaving 12 bases between them. CDR1 KGHSH and CDR2 LQKENI come from the germline V gene. The CDR3 consists of 15 residues. This CDR3 is CASSPLEGRPYEQYF. CDR3 DNA: TGTGCCAGCTCACCACTTGAGGGTCGGCCCTACGAGCAGTACTTC.

The genes are TRBV5-4 and TRBJ1-1, with TRBD1 identical over 8 bases. Germline assignment: CDR1 SGHNT and CDR2 YYREEE (reference sequence). The ends lost 2 bases at V and 0 bases at J; junction bases unmatched: 0. This CDR3 comprises 14 residues. The CDR3 loop reads CASSLQGVNTEAFF. The CDR3 DNA sequence: TGTGCCAGCAGCTTACAGGGGGTGAACACTGAAGCTTTCTTT.

This chain connects TRBV4-1 to TRBJ2-7, with 11 bases identical to TRBD1. The CDR3 runs to 17 residues. V lost 1 base, J lost 3 bases, and 8 bases stayed unmatched. CDR1 and CDR2 from the germline V gene are MGHRA and YSYEKL. Here the CDR3 DNA reads TGCGCCAGCAGCCAAGTCCTGTCCGGGACAGGGGGCTACGAGCAGTACTTC. Protein: CASSQVLSGTGGYEQYF.

The chain joins TRBV6-1 to TRBJ1-2; the D gene is possibly TRBD1 (5 bases). The V and J ends lost 2 bases and 5 bases respectively, with 12 bases between them. Germline V gene sequence: CDR1 MNHNS, CDR2 SASEGT. The CDR3 spans 14 residues. CDR3 nucleotides: TGTGCCAGCAGTGAACGCAGGGCAAATTATGGCTACACCTTC. Protein sequence: CASSERRANYGYTF.

The chain joins TRBV14 to TRBJ2-3; D ambiguous. V was trimmed by 0 bases and J by 5 bases, leaving 12 bases between them. The germline V gene has CDR1 SGHDN and CDR2 FVKESK. The length of the CDR3 is 15 residues. The CDR3 bases are TGTGCCAGCAGCCAAGATTTCGCCCCGGGAGATACGCAGTATTTT. Residues: CASSQDFAPGDTQYF. The complete variable domain, with remaining parts taken from reference TRBV14 and TRBJ2-3, reads EAGVTQFPSHSVIEKGQTVTLRCDPISGHDNLYWYRRVMGKEIKFLLHFVKESKQDESGMPNNRFLAERTGGTYSTLKVQPAELEDSGVYFCASSQDFAPGDTQYFGPGTRLTVL.